These 31 T cell receptor beta chains came from one sample sequenced in a study of blood T cell repertoires in COVID-19. Repertoires were generated with immunoSEQ multiplex PCR, while TCRdb's copy carries only in-frame clones and drops some. The repertoire consists of fewer than 350,000 clones, with 75% to 90% occurring once and the leading ten covering 2.2%. The source material was PBMCs or T cells enriched from blood (not recorded which). Receptor source: a man aged 25 to 40 who had recovered from COVID-19.

V gene TRBV7-9 combines with J gene TRBJ1-3, with a tentative D call TRBD1 (5 bases). The CDR3 is 15 amino acids. Germline V gene data show CDR1 as SEHNR and CDR2 as FQNEAQ (reference sequence). V was shortened by 4 bases and J by 3 bases, with 13 bases between the two germline ends. This CDR3 reads CASSSGGWYGNTIYF. The CDR3 DNA reads as TGTGCCAGCAGCTCGGGGGGGTGGTATGGAAACACCATATATTTT.

This clone was detected only a few times. The V call is TRBV19, the J call TRBJ1-5, with unresolved D. Germline-derived CDR1 and CDR2 are LNHDA and SQIVND (reference sequence). The CDR3 is 17 residues long. V was clipped by 6 bases and J by 2 bases, with 20 bases between them. CDR3 sequence reads: CASRRGRQGPGNQPQHF. In DNA, the CDR3 is TGTGCCAGTAGAAGAGGGAGACAAGGGCCAGGCAATCAGCCCCAGCATTTT.

The rearrangement joins TRBV10-3 to TRBJ1-1; 8 nucleotides agree with TRBD1. J was trimmed by 5 bases and V by 11 bases; bases with no gene match: 10. The CDR3 covers 13 residues. The germline CDR1 and CDR2 sequences are ENHRY and SYGVKD. The CDR3 here is CAVGQGRETEAFF. The CDR3 DNA follows: TGTGCCGTTGGACAGGGAAGAGAAACTGAAGCTTTCTTT.

This chain connects TRBV20-1 to TRBJ1-2; TRBD1 might be the D (5 bases). The CDR3 has 12 residues. V lost 5 bases to trimming and J lost 7 bases, with 14 bases between them. From germline, CDR1 is DFQATT and CDR2 SNEGSKA (reference sequence). CDR3 protein: CSARAGDGGYTF. In DNA, the CDR3 is TGCAGTGCTCGTGCGGGGGATGGTGGCTACACCTTC.

This clone was detected once. This CDR3 is CASSNRDRGRETQYF. The CDR3 region has the DNA TGTGCCAGTAGCAACCGGGACAGGGGGCGAGAGACCCAGTACTTC. V gene TRBV19 combines with J gene TRBJ2-5, with 12 bases identical to TRBD1. The CDR3 contains 15 residues. CDR1 is LNHDA and CDR2 is SQIVND in the germline V gene (reference sequence). The trim removed 6 bases at V and 4 bases at J, leaving 6 bases unmatched.

The chain employs TRBV4-2 and TRBJ1-1, with TRBD1 matching over 7 bases. The CDR3 spans 17 residues. The germline CDR1 and CDR2 sequences are LGHNA and YNFKEQ. V lost 2 bases to trimming and J lost 0 bases; unmatched junction nucleotides: 9. CDR3: CASSQIKAGGLNTEAFF. DNA for the CDR3: TGTGCCAGCAGCCAAATTAAGGCAGGGGGGCTGAACACTGAAGCTTTCTTT.

CDR3 protein: CASSVDSMNTEAFF. The CDR3 bases are TGCGCCAGCAGCGTGGACAGTATGAACACTGAAGCTTTCTTT. The chain is built from TRBV5-1 and TRBJ1-1, with a possible D match to TRBD1 (6 bases). Germline-derived CDR1 and CDR2 are SGHRS and YFSETQ. V lost 4 bases to trimming and J lost 0 bases, with 10 bases between them. The CDR3 totals 14 residues.

This chain links TRBV2 with TRBJ2-2; 7 nucleotides align to TRBD1. Per germline, CDR1 SNHLY and CDR2 FYNNEI. The CDR3 consists of 15 residues. The junction had 10 bases not matched to a gene; V was cut back by 7 bases and J by 5 bases. The CDR3: CASIWKRGLTGELFF. Written as DNA, the CDR3 is TGTGCCAGCATATGGAAAAGGGGGCTTACCGGGGAGCTGTTTTTT.

This chain connects TRBV6-2 or TRBV6-3 to TRBJ1-2; the D is unclear. The ends were cut back, 4 bases at V and 10 bases at J, with 10 bases in the middle. Germline V CDR1 and CDR2: MNHEY, SVGEGT. The CDR3 is made up of 11 amino acids. The DNA of the CDR3 is TGTGCCAGCAGTTTTGGACGGGACTACACCTTC. Its translation: CASSFGRDYTF.

The chain recombines TRBV30 with TRBJ1-2, with D uncertain. Trimming removed 4 bases at V and 5 bases at J, with 14 bases between. From germline, CDR1 is GTSNPN and CDR2 SVGIG (reference sequence). The CDR3 covers 13 residues. The CDR3 loop reads CAWTSSPQYGYTF. CDR3 sequence (DNA): TGTGCCTGGACCTCATCTCCACAGTATGGCTACACCTTC.

The chain couples TRBV6-5 to TRBJ1-5; a weak D match, TRBD1 (5 bases). CDR1 and CDR2 (germline): MNHEY, SVGAGI. The CDR3 has 13 amino acids. V shed 8 bases and J shed 3 bases, with 11 bases lying between them. The chain's CDR3 is CASGREYNQPQHF. Here the CDR3 DNA reads TGTGCCAGCGGCAGGGAATACAATCAGCCCCAGCATTTT.

The V and J genes are TRBV2 and TRBJ1-2; the D is unclear. CDR1 and CDR2 from the germline V gene are SNHLY and FYNNEI. With 4 bases removed from V and 0 bases from J, the gap between germline ends came to 9 bases. The CDR3 is 14 amino acids. This CDR3 is CASSGVTANYGYTF. CDR3 bases: TGTGCCAGCAGTGGTGTCACAGCTAACTATGGCTACACCTTC.

The J gene is TRBJ2-2, the V gene TRBV9; 10 bases agree with TRBD1. This CDR3 has 15 amino acids. Germline CDR1 reads SGDLS; CDR2 reads YYNGEE. Germline trimming cut 0 bases from V and 4 bases from J; bases unmatched to any gene: 0. The CDR3 DNA sequence: TGTGCCAGCAGCGTAGGACAGGGGGCCACCGGGGAGCTGTTTTTT. Translating it yields CASSVGQGATGELFF.

The gene calls are TRBV6-6 and TRBJ1-4, with D maybe TRBD1 (5 bases). V was clipped by 2 bases and J by 5 bases, with 9 bases between them. CDR3 length equals 14 residues. CDR1 and CDR2 from the germline V gene are MNHNY and SVGAGI (reference sequence). The CDR3 spells CASSYQGRNEKLFF. The DNA of the CDR3 is TGTGCCAGCAGTTACCAGGGTAGAAATGAAAAACTGTTTTTT.

V is TRBV6-5 and J is TRBJ2-1; 8 bases are a match to TRBD2. V lost 8 bases to trimming and J lost 6 bases; unmatched junction nucleotides: 6. CDR1 and CDR2 from the germline V gene are MNHEY and SVGAGI. The CDR3 has 13 residues. CDR3 loop: CASFRLASNEQFF. CDR3 DNA: TGTGCCAGCTTCAGACTAGCGAGCAATGAGCAGTTCTTC.

The rearrangement uses TRBV28 and TRBJ2-5, with D unclear. CDR3 size: 13 residues. Trimming removed 7 bases from V and 7 bases from J, with 16 bases in between. Germline CDR1 and CDR2: MDHEN and SYDVKM. CDR3 DNA: TGTGCCAGCACCGTCGGAGCATCGGGGACCCAGTACTTC. This gives the protein CASTVGASGTQYF.

V and J are TRBV30 and TRBJ1-1; no clear D. This CDR3 spans 13 amino acids. Trimming took 0 bases from V and 7 from J, leaving 12 bases between them. CDR1 GTSNPN and CDR2 SVGIG come from the germline V gene (reference sequence). DNA of the CDR3: TGTGCCTGGAGTGTTGGCCTCTGGAGTGAAGCTTTCTTT. It encodes CAWSVGLWSEAFF.

V gene TRBV20-1 combines with J gene TRBJ1-1, with D perhaps TRBD1 (5 bases). This CDR3 comprises 11 residues. Germline V gene lookup returns CDR1 DFQATT and CDR2 SNEGSKA (reference sequence). V lost 1 base and J lost 6, with 6 bases in between. The CDR3: CSARGGPEAFF. CDR3 bases: TGCAGTGCTAGAGGGGGCCCTGAAGCTTTCTTT.

The chain links TRBV29-1 to TRBJ1-4; a weak D match, TRBD1 (5 bases). In germline, CDR1 is SQVTM, CDR2 ANQGSEA. The CDR3 totals 14 residues. Trimming took 3 bases from V and 8 from J, leaving 16 bases between them. The CDR3: CSVEWAGPGEKLFF. CDR3 in DNA: TGCAGCGTTGAGTGGGCAGGGCCAGGGGAAAAACTGTTTTTT.

The chain joins TRBV7-2 to TRBJ1-1; possible D gene TRBD1, 5 bases. Between the trimmed V and J ends, which lost 1 base and 3 bases, there was a span of 9 bases. The V gene's germline CDR1 is SGHTA and CDR2 FQGNSA. This CDR3 has 14 amino acids. CDR3 loop: CASSLVFRDTEAFF. CDR3 coding DNA: TGTGCCAGCAGCTTAGTTTTCAGGGACACTGAAGCTTTCTTT.

This clone came up once. The V call is TRBV5-4, the J call TRBJ1-1; 8 bases align to TRBD1. The V gene's germline CDR1 is SGHNT and CDR2 YYREEE (reference sequence). The CDR3 is made up of 14 amino acids. Trimming removed 4 bases from V and 1 base from J; junction bases left unmatched: 3. The CDR3 protein is CASSIGTGNTEAFF. The CDR3 nucleotides are TGTGCCAGCAGCATCGGGACAGGGAACACTGAAGCTTTCTTT.

The chain has TRBV2 and TRBJ1-1; D is uncertain. Germline CDR1 and CDR2: SNHLY and FYNNEI. The CDR3 totals 13 residues. Trimming took off 4 bases at V and 1 base at J, with 7 bases between the two ends. DNA of the CDR3: TGTGCCAGCAGTGGTTCCCGGAACACTGAAGCTTTCTTT. It specifies CASSGSRNTEAFF.

The chain is built from TRBV7-3 and TRBJ1-6; weak D call: TRBD1 (5 bases). Germline lookup yields CDR1 SGHTA and CDR2 FQGTGA. The V end lost 1 base, the J end lost 10 bases, and 14 bases lay between the germline ends. This CDR3 region has 15 residues. The CDR3 spells CASSLIAGSGSPLHF. DNA for the CDR3: TGTGCCAGCAGCTTAATTGCAGGGTCAGGATCACCCCTCCACTTT.

The chain carries TRBV4-3 and TRBJ2-2; TRBD1 aligns across 7 bases. CDR1 and CDR2 from the germline V gene are LGHNA and YSLEER. The J segment lost 1 base and the V segment lost 0 bases, leaving 5 bases of the junction unmatched. The CDR3 length is 17 residues. The CDR3 spells CASSQESTGVNTGELFF. CDR3 in DNA: TGCGCCAGCAGCCAAGAAAGTACAGGGGTGAACACCGGGGAGCTGTTTTTT.

The J gene is TRBJ2-1, the V gene TRBV6-1, with TRBD2 matching over 8 bases. The CDR3 has 17 amino acids. Germline assignment: CDR1 MNHNS and CDR2 SASEGT. J gave up 6 bases and V 1 base, and 11 bases lay outside the gene matches. The CDR3 nucleotides are TGTGCCAGCAGTGAAGAGATCGTAACGGGGGGGGGCAATGAGCAGTTCTTC. It specifies CASSEEIVTGGGNEQFF.

The chain links TRBV7-6 to TRBJ2-1; D gene unclear. This CDR3 has 13 residues. V was trimmed by 1 base and J by 7 bases, leaving 8 bases between them. Germline loops: CDR1 SGHVS, CDR2 FNYEAQ. CDR3 bases: TGTGCCAGCAGCTTAGATCGCAGGAATGAGCAGTTCTTC. Translating it yields CASSLDRRNEQFF.

This clone was seen only once. The genes are TRBV5-1 and TRBJ1-6; D is uncertain. V lost 0 bases, J lost 7 bases, and 8 bases lay in between. Germline values: CDR1 SGHRS, CDR2 YFSETQ. The CDR3 loop spans 14 amino acids. CDR3 protein: CASSLAGKNSPLHF. Here the CDR3 DNA reads TGCGCCAGCAGCTTGGCCGGGAAGAATTCACCCCTCCACTTT.

The chain has TRBV4-3 and TRBJ2-3; D is undetermined. Germline-derived CDR1 and CDR2 are LGHNA and YSLEER. CDR3 size: 15 residues. Trimming left V 0 bases short and J 0 bases short, with 7 bases between. The CDR3 DNA is TGCGCCAGCAGCCAAGATTGGGCTAGCACAGATACGCAGTATTTT. Translation gives CASSQDWASTDTQYF.

The chain uses TRBV27 and TRBJ2-7; possibly TRBD2 for D (5 bases). CDR3 length: 12 amino acids. Germline loops: CDR1 MNHEY, CDR2 SMNVEV (reference sequence). The V end lost 2 bases, the J end lost 5 bases, and 7 bases lay between the germline ends. CDR3 loop: CASSLPGDEQYF. In nucleotides, the CDR3 is TGTGCCAGCAGTTTACCCGGGGACGAGCAGTACTTC.

The CDR3 is CASSLGTEGEQYF. CDR3 nucleotide sequence: TGTGCCAGCAGCCTCGGGACAGAGGGCGAGCAGTACTTC. The J gene is TRBJ2-7, the V gene TRBV7-9, with 7 nucleotides matching TRBD1. With 5 bases clipped from V and 6 bases from J, the junction kept 7 bases outside the gene matches. Germline V gene data show CDR1 as SEHNR and CDR2 as FQNEAQ (reference sequence). The CDR3 sequence is 13 residues long.

V usage is TRBV6-4 and J usage is TRBJ2-3; 7 bases match TRBD2. The CDR3 runs 15 residues. Germline V gene lookup returns CDR1 MRHNA and CDR2 SNTAGT. J gave up 1 base and V 6 bases, and 7 bases lay outside the gene matches. For the CDR3, the DNA is TGTGCCAGCAGCGAACGGGGGGATGGCACAGATACGCAGTATTTT. This encodes CASSERGDGTDTQYF.